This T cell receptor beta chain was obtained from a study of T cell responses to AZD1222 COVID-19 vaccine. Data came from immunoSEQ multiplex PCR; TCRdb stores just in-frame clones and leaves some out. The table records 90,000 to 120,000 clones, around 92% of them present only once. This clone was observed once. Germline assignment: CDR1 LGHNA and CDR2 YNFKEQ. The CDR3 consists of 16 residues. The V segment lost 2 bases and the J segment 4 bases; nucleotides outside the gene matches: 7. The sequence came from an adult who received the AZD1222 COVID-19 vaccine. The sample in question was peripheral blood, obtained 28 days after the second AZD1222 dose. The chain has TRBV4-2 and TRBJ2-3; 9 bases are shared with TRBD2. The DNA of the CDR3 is TGTGCCAGCAGCCAATTTAGCGGGAGTGGGGCAGATACGCAGTATTTT. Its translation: CASSQFSGSGADTQYF.